Listed here are 3 T cell receptor beta chains from one sample, sequenced in a study of cytomegalovirus exposure and HLA in healthy donors. 13 Jbeta primers and 60 Vbeta primers were used for the PCR. The data were produced by immunoSEQ multiplex PCR, yet TCRdb's version contains in-frame clones alone and is incomplete. The sample records roughly 110,000 clones, 77% being singletons. Sequenced sample: PBMCs. The source is a male donor in good health and CMV-seronegative.

The chain recombines TRBV27 with TRBJ2-7; D perhaps matches TRBD2 (5 bases). From germline, CDR1 is MNHEY and CDR2 SMNVEV (reference sequence). This CDR3 is 11 amino acids long. Between the trimmed V and J ends, which lost 7 bases and 5 bases, there was a span of 9 bases. CDR3 loop: CASTSGNEQYF. The CDR3 coding sequence is TGTGCCAGCACCTCGGGGAACGAGCAGTACTTC.

V usage is TRBV30 and J usage is TRBJ2-5, with 7 positions matching TRBD2. The closer fit of TRBJ2-7 to the DNA end suggests the J call may be wrong. The CDR3 is made up of 14 amino acids. Germline V gene sequence: CDR1 GTSNPN, CDR2 SVGIG (reference sequence). The chain's CDR3 is CAWSSGVGSYEQYF. The CDR3 DNA is TGTGCCTGGAGTAGCGGGGTTGGCTCCTACGAGCAGTACTTC.

The V and J genes are TRBV9 and TRBJ2-1; 13 bases agree with TRBD2. Germline loops: CDR1 SGDLS, CDR2 YYNGEE. V was pared by 3 bases and J by 10 bases, with 7 bases of the junction left unmatched. There are 15 residues in the CDR3. CDR3: CASSEQLAGGPEQFF. The CDR3 coding sequence is TGTGCCAGCAGCGAACAACTAGCGGGAGGGCCAGAGCAGTTCTTC. Using reference TRBV9 and TRBJ2-1 for the parts outside the CDR3, the full variable domain is DSGVTQTPKHLITATGQRVTLRCSPRSGDLSVYWYQQSLDQGLQFLIQYYNGEERAKGNILERFSAQQFPDLHSELNLSSLELGDSALYFCASSEQLAGGPEQFFGPGTRLTVL.